The entry below gives a single TCR beta chain sequence along with its context. The antigen is unknown. Patients got 3 mg/kg IV nivolumab weeks 1, 4, 7, 10, then biweekly through week 26. This entry is derived from a study of ipilimumab plus nivolumab after autologous stem cell transplantation. General study results and limits: Per the authors, repertoire, Treg and microbiota data justify further study.

This CDR3 is built from 12 residues. Germline V CDR1 and CDR2: LNHDA, SQIVND (reference sequence). V was clipped by 4 bases and J by 3 bases, with 5 bases between them. Method: immunoSEQ multiplex PCR; TCRdb's copy keeps in-frame clones and lacks some. The table lists some 24,000 clones, around 84% of them singletons. This clonotype originated in a male donor with diffuse large B-cell lymphoma. The sample was PBMCs, taken in a trial of ipilimumab plus nivolumab as post-transplant consolidation. The rearrangement uses TRBV19 and TRBJ2-3; unclear D gene. CDR3 sequence reads: CASSTQTDTQYF. CDR3 coding DNA: TGTGCCAGTAGTACTCAGACAGATACGCAGTATTTT.